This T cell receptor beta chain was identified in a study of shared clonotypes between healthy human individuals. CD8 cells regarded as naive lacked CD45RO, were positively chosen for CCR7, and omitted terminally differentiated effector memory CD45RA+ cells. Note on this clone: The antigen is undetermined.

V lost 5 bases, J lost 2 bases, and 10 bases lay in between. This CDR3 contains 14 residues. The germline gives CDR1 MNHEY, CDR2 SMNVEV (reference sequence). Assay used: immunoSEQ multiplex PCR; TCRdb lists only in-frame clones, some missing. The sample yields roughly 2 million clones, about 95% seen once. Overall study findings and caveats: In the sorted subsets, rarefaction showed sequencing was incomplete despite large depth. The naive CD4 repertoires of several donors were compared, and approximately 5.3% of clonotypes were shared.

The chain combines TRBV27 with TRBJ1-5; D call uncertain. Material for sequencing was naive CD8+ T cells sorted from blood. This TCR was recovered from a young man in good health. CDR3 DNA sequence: TGTGCCAGCAGTCCCTGGCTGGGCAATCAGCCCCAGCATTTT. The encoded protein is CASSPWLGNQPQHF.